Below are 21 T cell receptor beta chains sequenced from a single sample in a study of blood T cell repertoires in COVID-19. Generated by immunoSEQ multiplex PCR, the TCRdb table keeps only in-frame clones and is missing some. The table has around 99,000 clones, 65% to 80% seen once; the top ten hold about 4.5%. The sequencing sample was made of peripheral blood. Receptors were obtained from a man between 70 and 80 years old with acute or convalescent COVID-19.

This chain uses TRBV19 with TRBJ2-3; TRBD2 agrees at 9 bases. The germline V gene encodes CDR1 LNHDA and CDR2 SQIVND (reference sequence). This CDR3 has 16 residues. V shed 5 bases and J 5 bases; nucleotides not matched to a gene: 11. CDR3 DNA: TGTGCCAGTAGTCCTCCTAGCGGGGTCATGGGAGATACGCAGTATTTT. Amino acid sequence: CASSPPSGVMGDTQYF. Full variable domain (missing parts from reference TRBV19 and TRBJ2-3): DGGITQSPKYLFRKEGQNVTLSCEQNLNHDAMYWYRQDPGQGLRLIYYSQIVNDFQKGDIAEGYSVSREKKESFPLTVTSAQKNPTAFYLCASSPPSGVMGDTQYFGPGTRLTVL.

Note on this clone: One end of the junction fails to match germline, which may point to a read error. This chain joins TRBV19 and TRBJ2-5; TRBD1 is a possible D gene (6 bases). Looked up from germline, CDR1 is LNHDA and CDR2 is SQIVND (reference sequence). This CDR3 spans 13 amino acids. The CDR3 sequence is CASGTQGGETLYF. As DNA, the CDR3 is TGTGCCAGTGGGACCCAAGGGGGAGAGACCCTGTACTTC.

This clone was seen only once. CDR3 DNA sequence: TGTGCCAGCAGCGGCCCCGGACTGCTCACCGGGGAGCTGTTTTTT. This translates into CASSGPGLLTGELFF. The chain links TRBV9 to TRBJ2-2, with a possible D match to TRBD2 (5 bases). V gave up 3 bases and J gave up 4 bases, with 13 bases separating them. The CDR3 sequence is 15 residues long. Germline-derived CDR1 and CDR2 are SGDLS and YYNGEE. Full variable domain (rest looked up from reference TRBV9 and TRBJ2-2): DSGVTQTPKHLITATGQRVTLRCSPRSGDLSVYWYQQSLDQGLQFLIQYYNGEERAKGNILERFSAQQFPDLHSELNLSSLELGDSALYFCASSGPGLLTGELFFGEGSRLTVL.

The gene calls are TRBV7-3 and TRBJ2-2; 7 nucleotides line up with TRBD1. The CDR3 is made up of 14 amino acids. Losses at the gene ends were 4 bases for V and 6 bases for J; bases not matched to a gene: 5. CDR1 and CDR2 from the germline V gene are SGHTA and FQGTGA. CDR3 bases: TGTGCCAGCAGCTCCCCCACAGGGGCCGGGGAGCTGTTTTTT. Translating it yields CASSSPTGAGELFF. Full variable domain (rest looked up from reference TRBV7-3 and TRBJ2-2): GAGVSQTPSNKVTEKGKYVELRCDPISGHTALYWYRQSLGQGPEFLIYFQGTGAADDSGLPNDRFFAVRPEGSVSTLKIQRTERGDSAVYLCASSSPTGAGELFFGEGSRLTVL.

A single count supports this clone. The chain joins TRBV7-9 to TRBJ1-1, with D maybe TRBD1 (5 bases). This CDR3 is 15 amino acids long. V lost 3 bases and J lost 5, with 16 bases in between. The germline CDR1 and CDR2 sequences are SEHNR and FQNEAQ (reference sequence). CDR3 nucleotide sequence: TGTGCCAGCAGCTTGTCGGGCCAGGCAGGGACTGAAGCTTTCTTT. This encodes CASSLSGQAGTEAFF.

The chain recombines TRBV5-1 with TRBJ2-3; weak D call: TRBD1 (5 bases). Germline-derived CDR1 and CDR2 are SGHRS and YFSETQ. The CDR3 is made up of 13 amino acids. V shed 4 bases and J shed 4 bases, with 10 bases lying between them. CDR3 DNA sequence: TGCGCCAGCAGCCAGGGTCTAGCAGATACGCAGTATTTT. Protein product: CASSQGLADTQYF.

The chain joins TRBV11-2 to TRBJ2-1; no definite D call. The CDR3 extends over 14 amino acids. V gave up 0 bases and J gave up 5 bases, with 8 bases separating them. CDR1 and CDR2 from the germline V gene are SGHAT and FQNNGV. The CDR3 DNA reads as TGTGCCAGCAGCTTAGATCTCAGTAACAATGAGCAGTTCTTC. This gives the protein CASSLDLSNNEQFF.

This chain connects TRBV3-1 (or the pseudogene TRBV3-2) to TRBJ2-2; D call uncertain. From germline, CDR1 is LGHDT and CDR2 YNNKEL (reference sequence). V was cut by 1 base and J by 6 bases, with 6 bases left in between. The CDR3 has 13 amino acids. For the CDR3, the DNA is TGTGCCAGCAGCCAAGGCCTAGCCGGGGAGCTGTTTTTT. Protein product: CASSQGLAGELFF.

V and J are TRBV5-4 and TRBJ2-5, with a weak D call TRBD2 (5 bases). Trimming left V 3 bases short and J 4 bases short, with 19 bases between. Looked up from germline, CDR1 is SGHNT and CDR2 is YYREEE (reference sequence). The CDR3 spans 16 residues. In nucleotides, the CDR3 is TGTGCCAGCAGCTCGGGTGGCGGGTTGTTCGGAGAGACCCAGTACTTC. It yields the protein CASSSGGGLFGETQYF.

In this sample, this clone turned up a few times. This sequence joins TRBV7-9 and TRBJ1-2; D might be TRBD1 (5 bases). Germline-derived CDR1 and CDR2 are SEHNR and FQNEAQ (reference sequence). The CDR3 is 12 amino acids. Trimming shortened V by 5 bases and J by 5 bases, and 9 bases separated the two germline ends. The CDR3, as DNA: TGTGCCAGCAGCCCGACAGAGTATGGCTACACCTTC. This translates into CASSPTEYGYTF. Full variable domain (remainder filled in from reference TRBV7-9 and TRBJ1-2): DTGVSQNPRHKITKRGQNVTFRCDPISEHNRLYWYRQTLGQGPEFLTYFQNEAQLEKSRLLSDRFSAERPKGSFSTLEIQRTEQGDSAMYLCASSPTEYGYTFGSGTRLTVV.

J is TRBJ1-3 and V is TRBV6-5, with 7 bases identical to TRBD1. V trimming: 6 bases; J trimming: 4 bases; junction bases outside the gene matches: 9. The CDR3 is 15 amino acids. Germline CDR1 is MNHEY and CDR2 is SVGAGI. Here the CDR3 reads CASRPPTGAGNTIYF. Here the CDR3 DNA reads TGTGCCAGCAGACCACCTACAGGGGCCGGAAACACCATATATTTT.

The chain uses TRBV4-2 and TRBJ2-3, with D perhaps matching TRBD2 (5 bases). Germline loops: CDR1 LGHNA, CDR2 YNFKEQ. Trimming took 0 bases from V and 6 from J, leaving 7 bases between them. The CDR3 contains 13 residues. The CDR3 DNA is TGTGCCAGCAGCCAAGAGTGGGAGGATACGCAGTATTTT. Its protein is CASSQEWEDTQYF.

This chain uses TRBV5-8 with TRBJ2-7, with no clear D. Germline assignment: CDR1 SGHTS and CDR2 YDEGEE. Trimming took off 4 bases at V and 3 bases at J, with 17 bases between the two ends. The CDR3 is 15 amino acids. The CDR3 DNA reads TGTGCCAGCAGCCCCGAGGTCAGCCAATACTACGAGCAGTACTTC. Residues: CASSPEVSQYYEQYF. Full variable domain (rest looked up from reference TRBV5-8 and TRBJ2-7): EAGVTQSPTHLIKTRGQQATLRCSPISGHTSVYWYQQALGLGLQFLLWYDEGEERNRGNFPPRFSGRQFPNYSSELNVNALELEDSALYLCASSPEVSQYYEQYFGPGTRLTVT.

This clone was seen just once. V is TRBV5-3 and J is TRBJ1-3, with D perhaps matching TRBD1 (5 bases). Being an ORF, TRBV5-3 has a function that is uncertain. The V gene lost 3 bases and the J gene lost 4 bases, with 20 bases spanning the gap. This CDR3 is 17 amino acids long. CDR3 in DNA: TGTGCCAGAAGCTATCTCCCCCCAGGGATGAGGGGAAACACCATATATTTT. As protein: CARSYLPPGMRGNTIYF.

The chain recombines TRBV10-3 with TRBJ1-4; maybe TRBD1 (6 bases). This CDR3 is built from 12 residues. Germline V lookup: CDR1 ENHRY, CDR2 SYGVKD. With 3 bases removed from V and 7 bases from J, the gap between germline ends came to 6 bases. The CDR3 DNA reads TGTGCCATCAGTGACAGGGGTGAAAAACTGTTTTTT. This sequence encodes CAISDRGEKLFF.

This clone was found a few times. This chain links TRBV13 with TRBJ2-1; TRBD2 matches at 10 bases. This CDR3 is built from 14 residues. In germline, CDR1 is PRHDT, CDR2 FYEKMQ (reference sequence). Trimming took 6 bases from V and 10 from J; bases not matched to a gene: 9. CDR3 DNA sequence: TGTGCCAGCAGGCTAGCGGGGGCCTTAAACGAGCAGTTCTTC. Protein: CASRLAGALNEQFF. Filled out from reference TRBV13 and TRBJ2-1, the complete variable domain reads AAGVIQSPRHLIKEKRETATLKCYPIPRHDTVYWYQQGPGQDPQFLISFYEKMQSDKGSIPDRFSAQQFSDYHSELNMSSLELGDSALYFCASRLAGALNEQFFGPGTRLTVL.

This clone showed up just once. This chain connects TRBV6-2 or TRBV6-3 to TRBJ1-2; possible D gene TRBD1, 6 bases. The germline V gene has CDR1 MNHEY and CDR2 SVGEGT. CDR3 length: 12 residues. V was clipped by 6 bases and J by 5 bases, with 10 bases between them. The CDR3, as DNA: TGTGCCAGCAGCGAACAGGGTTATGGCTACACCTTC. It specifies CASSEQGYGYTF.

The chain combines TRBV5-1 with TRBJ2-1, with D possibly TRBD1 on 6 matching bases. CDR3 size: 15 residues. The germline CDR1 and CDR2 sequences are SGHRS and YFSETQ. Trimming took off 0 bases at V and 8 bases at J, with 15 bases between the two ends. The chain's CDR3 is CASSLGQGRLDEQFF. In DNA form, the CDR3 reads TGCGCCAGCAGCTTGGGGCAGGGGCGACTCGATGAGCAGTTCTTC.

The chain combines TRBV13 with TRBJ1-1; D possibly corresponds to TRBD1 (5 bases). CDR1 and CDR2 (germline): PRHDT, FYEKMQ (reference sequence). Trimming pared 4 bases from V and 3 bases from J, leaving 15 bases between. CDR3 size: 15 residues. CDR3 coding DNA: TGTGCCAGCAGCTCGGGAGGGGCGGGCTACACTGAAGCTTTCTTT. Protein product: CASSSGGAGYTEAFF.

This clone came up a few times. The rearrangement links TRBV7-2 to TRBJ2-2; D might be TRBD1 or TRBD2, each matching 5 bases. The germline V gene has CDR1 SGHTA and CDR2 FQGNSA. The CDR3 spans 14 residues. V was shortened by 5 bases and J by 7 bases, with 14 bases between the two germline ends. The CDR3 nucleotides are TGTGCCAGCAGCCTAGAGGGGCCTGGCGGGGAGCTGTTTTTT. Its translation is CASSLEGPGGELFF.

The chain joins TRBV19 to TRBJ2-2; 7 bases align to TRBD1. The ends lost 3 bases at V and 7 bases at J; junction bases unmatched: 8. The CDR3 has 15 residues. From germline, CDR1 is LNHDA and CDR2 SQIVND (reference sequence). The CDR3 here is CASSIPDRRNGELFF. CDR3 coding DNA: TGTGCCAGTAGTATCCCGGACAGGCGAAACGGGGAGCTGTTTTTT. Full variable domain (missing parts from reference TRBV19 and TRBJ2-2): DGGITQSPKYLFRKEGQNVTLSCEQNLNHDAMYWYRQDPGQGLRLIYYSQIVNDFQKGDIAEGYSVSREKKESFPLTVTSAQKNPTAFYLCASSIPDRRNGELFFGEGSRLTVL.